Listed below are T cell receptor beta chains from one sample, sequenced in a study of blood T cells in healthy people across ages. TCRdb recomputed calls from the 5' RACE reads with MiXCR, one row per CDR3 protein. This sample yields about 1.4 million distinct CDR3 sequences, of which around 59% are seen a single time; more than 6% belongs to the top ten. Sequences were obtained from blood. The source of these receptors is a man younger than 30 in good health. CDR3s include the opening cysteine and the closing phenylalanine or tryptophan. A D gene is named only where the DNA matches it firmly. The size of a clone is reported for some rows only, either as once, few or many, or as a class for expanded clones.

d_call j_call clone_size v_call cdr3_aa cdr3_nt
- TRBJ2-2 - TRBV11-2 CASRHTGGRGTGELFF TGTGCCAGCAGACATACCGGGGGCAGGGGCACCGGGGAGCTGTTTTTT
TRBD2 TRBJ2-7 few TRBV29-1 CSVVLAGVRSYNEQYF TGCAGCGTTGTCCTAGCGGGGGTCCGCTCCTACAATGAGCAGTACTTC
- TRBJ2-7 - TRBV6-5 CASSRGAPYEQYF TGTGCCAGCAGTAGGGGGGCCCCCTACGAGCAGTACTTC
TRBD1 TRBJ2-7 - TRBV14 CASSQPNRGVYEQYF TGTGCCAGCAGCCAACCGAACAGGGGCGTCTACGAGCAGTACTTC
- TRBJ2-1 - TRBV6-6 CASSYDASEQFF TGTGCCAGCAGTTACGACGCCTCCGAGCAGTTCTTC
- TRBJ2-5 few TRBV29-1 CSVEGSRQETQYF TGCAGCGTTGAAGGAAGCAGGCAAGAGACCCAGTACTTC
- TRBJ1-5 - TRBV18 CASSQLQDQPQHF TGTGCCAGCTCACAGTTACAGGATCAGCCCCAGCATTTT
- TRBJ2-2 - TRBV4-1 CASSQEFRGPLNPHTGELFF TGCGCCAGCAGCCAAGAGTTTAGGGGCCCTTTAAACCCTCACACCGGGGAGCTGTTTTTT
TRBD2 TRBJ2-7 few TRBV27 CASSLSTSRQSYEQYF TGTGCCAGCAGTCTGTCGACTAGCCGGCAATCCTACGAGCAGTACTTC
- TRBJ1-1 - TRBV6-2/TRBV6-3 CASRGPGGDTEAFF TGTGCCAGCAGGGGACCGGGGGGGGACACTGAAGCTTTCTTT
- TRBJ2-6 - TRBV6-5 CASSFSQARAGANVLTF TGTGCCAGCAGTTTTTCCCAGGCGCGGGCAGGGGCCAACGTCCTGACTTTC
- TRBJ2-7 - TRBV4-1 CASSPIGGSLAQYF TGCGCCAGCAGCCCAATAGGGGGGAGTCTTGCCCAGTACTTC
- TRBJ2-7 - TRBV7-9 CASSLVRRAYEQYF TGTGCCAGCAGCTTAGTACGACGGGCCTACGAGCAGTACTTC
TRBD2 TRBJ2-1 - TRBV6-6 CASSSAGTSGQDEQFF TGTGCCAGCAGTTCAGCCGGGACTAGCGGGCAGGATGAGCAGTTCTTC
- TRBJ2-3 few TRBV12-3/TRBV12-4 CASTKGTDTQYF TGTGCCAGCACCAAGGGCACAGATACGCAGTATTTT
TRBD2 TRBJ2-7 - TRBV10-3 CAIKGTTSSYEQYF TGTGCCATCAAAGGGACTACAAGCTCCTACGAGCAGTACTTC
- TRBJ1-4 - TRBV6-1 CASSGAWDEKLFF TGTGCCAGCAGTGGAGCTTGGGATGAAAAACTGTTTTTT
- TRBJ2-5 few TRBV4-2 CASSRSGSQETQYF TGTGCCAGCAGCCGGAGCGGGTCCCAAGAGACCCAGTACTTC
TRBD1 TRBJ2-7 - TRBV10-3 CAISEDRGTNEQYF TGTGCCATCAGTGAGGACAGGGGGACTAACGAGCAGTACTTC
TRBD1 TRBJ1-4 - TRBV4-3 CASSRPPRTGPTNEKLFF TGCGCCAGCAGCCGCCCTCCTCGGACAGGACCAACTAATGAAAAACTGTTTTTT
TRBD1 TRBJ2-5 - TRBV29-1 CSVERQGEETQYF TGCAGCGTTGAAAGACAGGGGGAAGAGACCCAGTACTTC
- TRBJ2-3 - TRBV27 CASSFLASSTDTQYF TGTGCCAGCAGTTTTTTAGCGTCATCCACAGATACGCAGTATTTT
- TRBJ2-1 - TRBV14 CASSQDLARYNEQFF TGTGCCAGCAGCCAAGACCTAGCTAGATACAATGAGCAGTTCTTC
- TRBJ2-1 - TRBV20-1 CSATLAETTYNEQFF TGCAGTGCAACATTAGCGGAAACAACCTACAATGAGCAGTTCTTC
- TRBJ2-3 - TRBV11-2 CASSLEPPIQVSQYF TGTGCCAGCAGCTTAGAGCCCCCTATCCAAGTTTCGCAGTATTTT
- TRBJ2-4 few TRBV11-2 CASSPIRWVGEEYF TGTGCCAGCAGCCCCATTAGGTGGGTGGGTGAGGAGTACTTC
TRBD1 TRBJ1-1 - TRBV6-6 CASSYWDRATEAFF TGTGCCAGCAGTTACTGGGACAGGGCCACTGAAGCTTTCTTT
- TRBJ2-7 - TRBV21-1 CASNYSGTSGRGRNEQYF TGTGCCAGCAACTACTCCGGGACTAGCGGGAGAGGGAGAAATGAGCAGTACTTC
- TRBJ1-5 - TRBV3-1 CASSQEVHSNQPQHF TGTGCCAGCAGCCAAGAGGTACACTCGAATCAGCCCCAGCATTTT
- TRBJ1-1 - TRBV18 CASSPFGGSDTEAFF TGTGCCAGCTCACCGTTCGGGGGTTCGGACACTGAAGCTTTCTTT
TRBD2 TRBJ2-3 many TRBV20-1 CSARTSGGTDTQYF TGCAGTGCTAGGACTAGCGGGGGCACAGATACGCAGTATTTT
TRBD1 TRBJ1-1 few TRBV2 CASRGLTGGGTEAFF TGTGCCAGCAGGGGTCTCACAGGGGGAGGAACTGAAGCTTTCTTT
- TRBJ2-5 - TRBV20-1 CSAKQGLKETQYF TGCAGTGCTAAGCAGGGACTGAAAGAGACCCAGTACTTC
- TRBJ1-1 - TRBV29-1 CSVAWNKVNTEAFF TGCAGTGTTGCGTGGAACAAGGTGAACACTGAAGCTTTCTTT
TRBD1 TRBJ1-2 - TRBV6-2/TRBV6-3 CASSYRGQGAEGYTF TGTGCCAGCAGTTACAGAGGACAGGGGGCGGAAGGCTACACCTTC
- TRBJ2-7 few TRBV5-1 CASSPLSEQRFYEQYF TGCGCCAGCAGCCCTCTCTCGGAACAGAGATTCTACGAGCAGTACTTC
- TRBJ2-4 - TRBV15 CATSREGTTKNIQYF TGTGCCACCAGCAGAGAGGGGACAACCAAAAACATTCAGTACTTC
- TRBJ2-7 once TRBV27 CASSLTVGAYEQYF TGTGCCAGCAGTCTAACCGTGGGGGCCTACGAGCAGTACTTC
- TRBJ1-1 - TRBV30 CAWSQRSEAFF TGTGCCTGGAGTCAACGTAGTGAAGCTTTCTTT
- TRBJ1-2 - TRBV3-1 CASSQDAGKDGYTF TGTGCCAGCAGCCAAGATGCGGGGAAAGACGGCTACACCTTC
- TRBJ2-1 few TRBV3-1 CASSQDTGLWNEQFF TGTGCCAGCAGCCAAGATACGGGACTGTGGAATGAGCAGTTCTTC
TRBD2 TRBJ2-1 - TRBV12-5 CASGPLASNEQFF TGTGCTAGTGGTCCACTAGCGAGCAATGAGCAGTTCTTC
- TRBJ1-5 few TRBV2 CASSVQQAAQPQHF TGTGCCAGCAGTGTTCAGCAAGCAGCTCAGCCCCAGCATTTT
- TRBJ2-7 - TRBV10-3 CAISQEISYEQYF TGTGCCATCAGTCAGGAAATCTCCTACGAGCAGTACTTC
TRBD2 TRBJ2-2 few TRBV6-5 CASRLAGGPETGELFF TGTGCCAGCAGGCTAGCGGGAGGGCCGGAAACCGGGGAGCTGTTTTTT
TRBD1 TRBJ2-7 - TRBV12-3/TRBV12-4 CASNSRGSHSYEQYF TGTGCCAGCAATTCCAGGGGGAGCCACTCCTACGAGCAGTACTTC
- TRBJ2-7 - TRBV6-4 CASLGGVPIYEQYF TGTGCCAGTCTAGGAGGGGTGCCAATCTACGAGCAGTACTTC
TRBD2 TRBJ2-7 - TRBV12-3/TRBV12-4 CASSASGKGNYEQYF TGTGCCAGCAGTGCCAGCGGGAAGGGGAACTACGAGCAGTACTTC
- TRBJ2-1 - TRBV20-1 CSARPITSSYNEQFF TGCAGTGCTAGACCTATCACCAGCTCCTACAATGAGCAGTTCTTC
- TRBJ1-1 many TRBV30 CAWGAGFTEAFF TGTGCCTGGGGCGCAGGGTTCACTGAAGCTTTCTTT
TRBD1 TRBJ1-2 - TRBV12-3/TRBV12-4 CASSGGQGNYGYTF TGTGCCAGCAGTGGCGGACAGGGGAACTATGGCTACACCTTC
TRBD1 TRBJ2-7 - TRBV10-3 CAISSRGGQGREPYEQYF TGTGCCATCAGTTCCAGGGGGGGACAGGGGAGAGAGCCCTACGAGCAGTACTTC